One T cell receptor (beta chain) is described in this entry. Its antigen is as yet unknown. CDR1 is KGHSH and CDR2 is LQKENI in the germline V gene. This CDR3 is built from 16 residues. Trimming left V 0 bases short and J 4 bases short, with 12 bases between. The entry originates in a study of identical twins. Whole-study results and caveats: Twins showed weaker excess sharing in their beta out-of-frame sequences.

cDNA molecules carried unique molecular identifiers, and template switching added a universal primer site. TCRdb reanalysed the 5' RACE reads using MiXCR and keeps one entry per CDR3 protein. This table has 500,000 or so distinct CDR3 sequences, approximately 14% appearing once. These data also formed part of another study, on yellow fever vaccine responses in identical twins.

The sample comprised CD4+ T cells sorted from blood. The clonotype originates from a woman in her late teens or twenties in good health. The genes are TRBV18 and TRBJ2-2; possibly TRBD2 for D (7 bases). The CDR3 DNA sequence: TGTGCCAGCTCACCACCGTCGGGGGGCACCACCGGGGAGCTGTTTTTT. Its protein is CASSPPSGGTTGELFF.